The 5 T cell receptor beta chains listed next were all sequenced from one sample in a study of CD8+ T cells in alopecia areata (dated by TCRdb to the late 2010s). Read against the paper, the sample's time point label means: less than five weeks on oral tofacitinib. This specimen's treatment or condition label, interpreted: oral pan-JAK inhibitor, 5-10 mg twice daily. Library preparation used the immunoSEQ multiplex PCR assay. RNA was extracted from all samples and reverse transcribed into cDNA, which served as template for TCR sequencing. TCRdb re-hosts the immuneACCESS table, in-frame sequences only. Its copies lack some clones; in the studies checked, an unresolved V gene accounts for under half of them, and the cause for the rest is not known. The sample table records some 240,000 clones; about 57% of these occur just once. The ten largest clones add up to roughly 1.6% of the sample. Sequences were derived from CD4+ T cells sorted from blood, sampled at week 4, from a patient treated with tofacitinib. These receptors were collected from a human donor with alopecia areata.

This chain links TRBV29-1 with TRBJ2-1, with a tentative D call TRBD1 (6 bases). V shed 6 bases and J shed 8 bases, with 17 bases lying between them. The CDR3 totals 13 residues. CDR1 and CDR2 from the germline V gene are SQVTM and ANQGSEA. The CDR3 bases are TGCAGCGTCCCGCGTCAACAGGGACATGAGCAGTTCTTC. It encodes CSVPRQQGHEQFF.

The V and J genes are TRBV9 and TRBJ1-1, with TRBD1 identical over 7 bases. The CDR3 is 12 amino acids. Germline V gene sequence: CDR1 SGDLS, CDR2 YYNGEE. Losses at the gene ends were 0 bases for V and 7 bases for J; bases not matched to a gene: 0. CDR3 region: CASSVGTGEAFF. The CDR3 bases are TGTGCCAGCAGCGTAGGGACAGGTGAAGCTTTCTTT.

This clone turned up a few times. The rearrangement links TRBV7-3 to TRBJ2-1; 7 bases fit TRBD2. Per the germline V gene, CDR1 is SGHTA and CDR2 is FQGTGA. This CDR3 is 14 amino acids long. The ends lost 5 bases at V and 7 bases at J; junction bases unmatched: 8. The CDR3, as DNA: TGTGCCAGCAGCCTCACCGGGGACTATAATGAGCAGTTCTTC. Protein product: CASSLTGDYNEQFF.

The CDR3 sequence is CASSLPGSSAYEQYF. CDR3 nucleotides: TGTGCCAGCAGTCTACCAGGGAGTTCGGCCTACGAGCAGTACTTC. This sequence joins TRBV28 and TRBJ2-7; D may correspond to TRBD1 or TRBD2 (5 bases each). V was pared by 5 bases and J by 2 bases, with 16 bases between. Germline V CDR1 and CDR2: MDHEN, SYDVKM. This CDR3 spans 15 amino acids. The variable domain in full, with the rest retrieved from reference TRBV28 and TRBJ2-7, is DVKVTQSSRYLVKRTGEKVFLECVQDMDHENMFWYRQDPGLGLRLIYFSYDVKMKEKGDIPEGYSVSREKKERFSLILESASTNQTSMYLCASSLPGSSAYEQYFGPGTRLTVT.

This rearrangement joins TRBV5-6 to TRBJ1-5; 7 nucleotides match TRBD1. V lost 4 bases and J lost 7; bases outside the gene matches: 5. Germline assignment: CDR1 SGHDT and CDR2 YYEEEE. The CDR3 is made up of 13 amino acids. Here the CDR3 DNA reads TGTGCCAGCAGCCCGACAGGGAGACAGCCCCAGCATTTT. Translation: CASSPTGRQPQHF.